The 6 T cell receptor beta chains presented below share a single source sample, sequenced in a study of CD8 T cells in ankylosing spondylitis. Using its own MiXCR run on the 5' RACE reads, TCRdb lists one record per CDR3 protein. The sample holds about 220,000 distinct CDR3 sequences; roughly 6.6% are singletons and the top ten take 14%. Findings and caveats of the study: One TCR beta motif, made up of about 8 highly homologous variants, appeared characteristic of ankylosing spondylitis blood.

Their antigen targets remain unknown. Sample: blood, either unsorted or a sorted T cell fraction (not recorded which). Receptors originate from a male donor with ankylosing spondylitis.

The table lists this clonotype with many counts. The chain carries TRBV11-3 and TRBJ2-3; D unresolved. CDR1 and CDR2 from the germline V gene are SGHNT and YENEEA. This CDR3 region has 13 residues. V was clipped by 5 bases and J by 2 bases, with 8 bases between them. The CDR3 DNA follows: TGTGCCAGCAGCCGAGCCCCCACAGATACGCAGTATTTT. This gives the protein CASSRAPTDTQYF.

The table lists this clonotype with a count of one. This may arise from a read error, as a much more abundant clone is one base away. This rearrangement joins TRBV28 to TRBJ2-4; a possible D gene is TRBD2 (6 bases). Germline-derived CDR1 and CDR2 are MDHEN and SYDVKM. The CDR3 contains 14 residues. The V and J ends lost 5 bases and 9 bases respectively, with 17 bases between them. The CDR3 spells CASSLPEGITIQYF. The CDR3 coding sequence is TGTGCCAGCAGTCTCCCGGAGGGGATCACCATTCAGTACTTC. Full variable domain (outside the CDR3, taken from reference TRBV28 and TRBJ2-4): DVKVTQSSRYLVKRTGEKVFLECVQDMDHENMFWYRQDPGLGLRLIYFSYDVKMKEKGDIPEGYSVSREKKERFSLILESASTNQTSMYLCASSLPEGITIQYFGAGTRLSVL.

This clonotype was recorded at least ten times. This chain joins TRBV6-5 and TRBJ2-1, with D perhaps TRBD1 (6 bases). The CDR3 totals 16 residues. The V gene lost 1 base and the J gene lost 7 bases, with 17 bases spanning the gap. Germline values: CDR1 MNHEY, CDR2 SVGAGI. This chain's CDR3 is CASSYWAGEKKNEQFF. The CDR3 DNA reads TGTGCCAGCAGTTACTGGGCAGGGGAGAAGAAGAATGAGCAGTTCTTC.

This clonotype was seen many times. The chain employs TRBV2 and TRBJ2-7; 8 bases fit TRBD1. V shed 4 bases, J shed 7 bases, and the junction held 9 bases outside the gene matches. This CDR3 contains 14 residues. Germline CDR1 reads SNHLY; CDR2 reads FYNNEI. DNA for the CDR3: TGTGCCAGCAGTGGTTGGCAGGGGGCAGAGGAGCAGTACTTC. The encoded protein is CASSGWQGAEEQYF. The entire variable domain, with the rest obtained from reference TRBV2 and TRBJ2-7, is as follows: EPEVTQTPSHQVTQMGQEVILRCVPISNHLYFYWYRQILGQKVEFLVSFYNNEISEKSEIFDDQFSVERPDGSNFTLKIRSTKLEDSAMYFCASSGWQGAEEQYFGPGTRLTVT.

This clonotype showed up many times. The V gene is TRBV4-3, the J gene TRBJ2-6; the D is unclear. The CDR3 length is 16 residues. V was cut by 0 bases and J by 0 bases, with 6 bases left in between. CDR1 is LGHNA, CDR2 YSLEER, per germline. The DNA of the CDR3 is TGCGCCAGCAGCCAAGATACGGACTCTGGGGCCAACGTCCTGACTTTC. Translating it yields CASSQDTDSGANVLTF.

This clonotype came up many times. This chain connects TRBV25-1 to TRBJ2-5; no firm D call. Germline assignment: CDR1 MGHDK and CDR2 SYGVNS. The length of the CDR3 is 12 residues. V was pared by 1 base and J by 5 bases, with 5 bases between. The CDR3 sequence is CASSEFGETQYF. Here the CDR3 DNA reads TGTGCCAGCAGTGAATTTGGGGAGACCCAGTACTTC.